Presented here are 6 T cell receptor beta chains from one specimen sequenced in a study of response to subunit inactivated influenza vaccine. MiXCR, run by TCRdb on the RT-PCR reads, gives a single entry per CDR3 protein. The table shows over 800,000 distinct CDR3 sequences, with around 21% occurring only once. Here the sequenced sample was PBMCs from blood, taken approximately 5 days after vaccination. The receptors derive from a man in his fifties who received an inactivated influenza vaccine.

This clonotype has a count of ten or more. J is TRBJ2-1 and V is TRBV28; D gene unclear. The V and J ends lost 3 bases and 5 bases respectively, with 5 bases between them. This CDR3 spans 12 amino acids. Germline loops: CDR1 MDHEN, CDR2 SYDVKM. The CDR3 here is CASSLPNNEQFF. CDR3 in DNA: TGTGCCAGCAGTTTGCCCAACAATGAGCAGTTCTTC.

This chain joins TRBV24-1 and TRBJ2-3; D is tentatively TRBD1 or TRBD2 (5 bases each). The V and J ends lost 3 bases and 1 base respectively, with 7 bases between them. Germline-derived CDR1 and CDR2 are KGHDR and SFDVKD. The CDR3 loop spans 14 amino acids. CDR3 in amino acids: CATSDRGRTDTQYF. In DNA, the CDR3 is TGTGCCACCAGTGATCGGGGCCGCACAGATACGCAGTATTTT.

V and J are TRBV29-1 and TRBJ2-7; TRBD1 agrees at 9 bases. This CDR3 region has 16 residues. The junction had 6 bases not matched to a gene; V was cut back by 0 bases and J by 0 bases. Germline CDR1 reads SQVTM; CDR2 reads ANQGSEA. This CDR3 reads CSVEDWGQGSSYEQYF. In DNA, the CDR3 is TGCAGCGTTGAAGATTGGGGACAGGGATCCTCCTACGAGCAGTACTTC.

This clonotype was seen only a few times. The V and J genes are TRBV20-1 and TRBJ1-1; the D gene is possibly TRBD1 (5 bases). The V gene lost 3 bases and the J gene lost 1 base, with 9 bases spanning the gap. Germline V gives CDR1 DFQATT, CDR2 SNEGSKA (reference sequence). The CDR3 covers 13 residues. CDR3 DNA sequence: TGCAGTGCTAGTCGGGGCCCGAACACTGAAGCTTTCTTT. Its translation is CSASRGPNTEAFF.

A few counts support this clonotype. The V and J genes are TRBV30 and TRBJ2-1; 7 bases align to TRBD2. The CDR3 consists of 15 residues. V lost 0 bases to trimming and J lost 1 base; unmatched junction nucleotides: 3. Germline V gene data show CDR1 as GTSNPN and CDR2 as SVGIG (reference sequence). CDR3 DNA: TGTGCCTGGAGTGTAGGAGCGGGATCCTACAATGAGCAGTTCTTC. It codes for CAWSVGAGSYNEQFF.

This clonotype turned up a few times. The V call is TRBV10-3, the J call TRBJ1-6, with 7 bases aligning to TRBD1. J lost 7 bases, V lost 6 bases, and 9 bases had no gene match. Germline V lookup: CDR1 ENHRY, CDR2 SYGVKD. The CDR3 has 15 residues. In nucleotides, the CDR3 is TGTGCCATCAGCTGGGGAGGGGGCTCGAATTCACCCCTCCACTTT. It specifies CAISWGGGSNSPLHF.